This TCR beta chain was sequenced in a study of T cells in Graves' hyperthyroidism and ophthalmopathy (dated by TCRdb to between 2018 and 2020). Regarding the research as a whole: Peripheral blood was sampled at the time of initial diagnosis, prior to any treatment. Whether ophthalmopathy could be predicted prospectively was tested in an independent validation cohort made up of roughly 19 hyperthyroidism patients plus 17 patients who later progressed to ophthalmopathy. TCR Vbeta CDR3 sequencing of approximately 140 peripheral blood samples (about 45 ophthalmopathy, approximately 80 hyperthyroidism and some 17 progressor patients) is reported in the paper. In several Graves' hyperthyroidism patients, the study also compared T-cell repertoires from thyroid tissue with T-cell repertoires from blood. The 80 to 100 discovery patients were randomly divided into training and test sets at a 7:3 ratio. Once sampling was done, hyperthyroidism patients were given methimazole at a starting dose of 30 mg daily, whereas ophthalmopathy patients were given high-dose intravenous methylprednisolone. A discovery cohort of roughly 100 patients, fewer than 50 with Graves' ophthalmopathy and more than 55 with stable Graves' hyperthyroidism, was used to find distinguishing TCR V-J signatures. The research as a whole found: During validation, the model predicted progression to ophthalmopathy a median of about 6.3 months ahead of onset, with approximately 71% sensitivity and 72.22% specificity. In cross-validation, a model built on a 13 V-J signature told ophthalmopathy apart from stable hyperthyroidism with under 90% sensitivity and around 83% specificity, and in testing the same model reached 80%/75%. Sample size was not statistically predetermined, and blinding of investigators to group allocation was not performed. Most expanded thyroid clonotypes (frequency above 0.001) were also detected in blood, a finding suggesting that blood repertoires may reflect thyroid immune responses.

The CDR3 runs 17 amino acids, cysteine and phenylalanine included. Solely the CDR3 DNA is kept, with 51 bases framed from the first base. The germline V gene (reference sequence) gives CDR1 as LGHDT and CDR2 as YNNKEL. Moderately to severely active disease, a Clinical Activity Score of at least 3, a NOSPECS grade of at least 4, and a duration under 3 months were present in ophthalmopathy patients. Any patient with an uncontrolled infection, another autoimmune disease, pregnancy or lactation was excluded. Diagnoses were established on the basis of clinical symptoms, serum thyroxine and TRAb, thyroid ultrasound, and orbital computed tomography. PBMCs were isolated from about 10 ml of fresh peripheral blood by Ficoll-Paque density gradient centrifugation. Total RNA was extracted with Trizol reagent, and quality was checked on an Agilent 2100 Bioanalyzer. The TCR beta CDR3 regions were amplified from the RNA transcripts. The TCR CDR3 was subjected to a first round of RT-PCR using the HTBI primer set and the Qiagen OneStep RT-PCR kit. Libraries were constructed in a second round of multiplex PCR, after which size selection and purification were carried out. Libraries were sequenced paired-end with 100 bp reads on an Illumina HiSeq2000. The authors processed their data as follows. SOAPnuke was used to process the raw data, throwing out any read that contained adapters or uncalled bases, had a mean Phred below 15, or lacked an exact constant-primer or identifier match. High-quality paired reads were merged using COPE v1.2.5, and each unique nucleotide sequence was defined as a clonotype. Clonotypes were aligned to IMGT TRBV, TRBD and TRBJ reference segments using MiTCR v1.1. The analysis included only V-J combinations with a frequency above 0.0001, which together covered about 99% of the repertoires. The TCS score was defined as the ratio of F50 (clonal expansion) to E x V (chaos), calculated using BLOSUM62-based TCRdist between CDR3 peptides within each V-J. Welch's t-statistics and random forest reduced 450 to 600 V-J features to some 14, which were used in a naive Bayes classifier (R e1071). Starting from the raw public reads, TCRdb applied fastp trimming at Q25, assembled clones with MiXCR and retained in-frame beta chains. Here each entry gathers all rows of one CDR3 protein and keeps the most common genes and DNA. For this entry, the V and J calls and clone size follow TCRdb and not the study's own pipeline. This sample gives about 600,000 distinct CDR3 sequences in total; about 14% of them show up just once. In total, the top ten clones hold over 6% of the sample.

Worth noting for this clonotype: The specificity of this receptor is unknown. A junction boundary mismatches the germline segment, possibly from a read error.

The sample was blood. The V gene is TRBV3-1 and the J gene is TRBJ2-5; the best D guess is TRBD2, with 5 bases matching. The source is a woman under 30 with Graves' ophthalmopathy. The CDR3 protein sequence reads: CASSLDGRTAIQETLYF. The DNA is TGTGCCAGCAGCCTAGATGGTAGGACTGCGATTCAAGAGACCCTGTACTTC.